The clone carrying this T cell receptor (beta chain) was observed a handful of times. The sample comes from a study of T-cell reconstitution after alpha-beta-depleted transplantation in children. This CDR3 is 16 amino acids long. CDR1 and CDR2 from the germline V gene are MNHEY and SVGAGI. The germline V and J ends were trimmed by 0 bases and 8 bases, with 17 bases remaining between them. A library of TCRbeta sequences, prepared with unique molecular identifiers, was generated. TCRdb re-called the PCR reads with MiXCR, one entry per CDR3 protein. This sample has under 250,000 distinct CDR3 sequences, with around 25% found just once.

The origin of this receptor is a female patient younger than 10 who had a stem cell transplant for congenital amegakaryocytic thrombocytopenia, so the T cells may come from the graft donor. The sample was PBMCs, mostly from graft donor cells, taken 360 days after TCRalphabeta/CD19-depleted stem cell transplant. This chain uses TRBV6-5 with TRBJ2-1, with D possibly matching TRBD2 (6 bases). In nucleotides, the CDR3 is TGTGCCAGCAGTTACTCCACCGGGACTCGCGTCCATGAGCAGTTCTTC. Translating it yields CASSYSTGTRVHEQFF.